The T cell receptor (beta chain) under discussion was sequenced for a study of shared clonotypes between healthy human individuals. Findings of the study overall: Clonotype sharing levels among donors were expected to vary with sequencing depth.

All participating donors were Caucasian adults from Nashville, Tennessee. CDR1 is LNHDA, CDR2 SQIVND, per germline (reference sequence). Trimming left V 8 bases short and J 6 bases short, with 19 bases between. This CDR3 is built from 14 residues. Authors' analysis steps: Filtering differed since immunoSEQ provided only junctions, with no quality scores. Some clones are missing from TCRdb's copy, which holds only in-frame ones; the method was immunoSEQ multiplex PCR. Clone size and the V and J calls come from that table; the DNA yielded D and trimming. The sample yields about 1.5 million clones, 98% seen once. Remarks on this clone: What it recognizes is unknown.

V is TRBV19 and J is TRBJ1-2; D is undetermined. Sequenced: naive CD4+ T cells sorted from blood. This sample's subset: CD45RA+ positively selected. The clonotype was recovered from a man in his thirties or forties in good health. In nucleotides, the CDR3 is TGTGCCAGTCACCCTTCGAGGGAGTGGCATGGCTACACCTTC. The encoded protein is CASHPSREWHGYTF.